The present T cell receptor beta chain was sequenced within a study of neurological immune-mediated disorders. Study results and limitations: The absence of any CDR3 amino acid sequence shared by expanded clones across subjects suggests that repertoires were private in all groups. HTLV-1-associated myelopathy had the most TCR clonal expansion, while multiple sclerosis had the least, a level that fell below healthy controls.

The team produced cDNA through 5'RACE using 10-nucleotide random UMIs. Every sequencing run generated over 180 million TCR-beta sequences from 15-18 subjects. Each CDR3 protein gets one entry after TCRdb re-called the 5' RACE reads with MiXCR. The table records some 95,000 distinct CDR3 sequences, 3.5% of them present only once. The V end was cut by 6 bases, the J end by 7 bases, with 13 bases between. The germline V gene has CDR1 DFQATT and CDR2 SNEGSKA (reference sequence). This CDR3 has 13 residues. This clonotype was seen repeatedly, ten times or more. What it recognizes is unknown. This receptor was taken from a woman younger than 35 with multiple sclerosis. V usage is TRBV20-1 and J usage is TRBJ1-6; D unclear. Sequenced input: PBMCs. The DNA of the CDR3 is TGCAGTGCCACAGTTTCTGAGAATTCACCCCTCCACTTT. This gives the protein CSATVSENSPLHF.